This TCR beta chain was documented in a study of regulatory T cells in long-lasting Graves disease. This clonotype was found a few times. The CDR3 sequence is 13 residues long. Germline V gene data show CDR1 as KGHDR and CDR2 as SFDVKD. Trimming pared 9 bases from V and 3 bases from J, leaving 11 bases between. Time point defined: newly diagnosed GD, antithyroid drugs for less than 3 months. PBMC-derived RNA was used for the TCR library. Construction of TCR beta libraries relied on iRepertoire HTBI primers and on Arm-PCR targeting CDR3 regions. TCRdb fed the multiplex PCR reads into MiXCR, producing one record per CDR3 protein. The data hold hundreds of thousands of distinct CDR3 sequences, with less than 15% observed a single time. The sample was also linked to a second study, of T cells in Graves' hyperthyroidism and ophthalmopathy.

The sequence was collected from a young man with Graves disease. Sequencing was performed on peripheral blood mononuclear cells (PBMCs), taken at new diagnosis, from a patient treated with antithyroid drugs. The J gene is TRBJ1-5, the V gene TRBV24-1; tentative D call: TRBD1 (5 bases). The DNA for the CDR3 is TGTGCCACCCAAAGACAGCACAATCAGCCCCAGCATTTT. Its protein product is CATQRQHNQPQHF.